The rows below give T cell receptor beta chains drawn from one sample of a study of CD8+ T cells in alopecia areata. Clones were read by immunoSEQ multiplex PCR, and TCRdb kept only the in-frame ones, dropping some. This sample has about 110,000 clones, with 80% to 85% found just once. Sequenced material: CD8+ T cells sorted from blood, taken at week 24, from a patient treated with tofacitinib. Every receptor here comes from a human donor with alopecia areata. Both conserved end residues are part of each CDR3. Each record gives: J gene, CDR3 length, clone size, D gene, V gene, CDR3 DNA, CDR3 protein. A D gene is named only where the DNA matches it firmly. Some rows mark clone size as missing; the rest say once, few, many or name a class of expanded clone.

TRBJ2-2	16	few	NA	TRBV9	TGTGCCAGCAGCGTAGACGGGGATTCCGACACCGGGGAGCTGTTTTTT	CASSVDGDSDTGELFF
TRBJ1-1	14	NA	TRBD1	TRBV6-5	TGTGCCAGCAGTTACAGGACAGGGAACACTGAAGCTTTCTTT	CASSYRTGNTEAFF
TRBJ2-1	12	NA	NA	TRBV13	TGTGCCAGCAGCTTTGGGACCGATGAGCAGTTCTTC	CASSFGTDEQFF
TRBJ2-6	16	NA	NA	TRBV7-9	TGTGCCAGCAGTCGAAAGGTAGACTCTGGGGCCAACGTCCTGACTTTC	CASSRKVDSGANVLTF
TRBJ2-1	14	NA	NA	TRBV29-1	TGCAGCGTTGAAGGACAGAGCTCCTACAATGAGCAGTTCTTC	CSVEGQSSYNEQFF
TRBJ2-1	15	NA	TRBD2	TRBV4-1	TGCGCCAGCAGTCGGACTAGCGGGGGGGTGGATGAGCAGTTCTTC	CASSRTSGGVDEQFF
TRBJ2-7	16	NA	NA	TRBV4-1	TGCGCCAGCAGCTCCCAGGGAATACAGACAGTCTACGAGCAGTACTTC	CASSSQGIQTVYEQYF
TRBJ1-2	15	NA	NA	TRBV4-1	TGCGCCAGCAGCCAAGACAGTCTAGCTAACTATGGCTACACCTTC	CASSQDSLANYGYTF
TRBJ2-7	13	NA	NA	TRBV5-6	TGTGCCAGCAGCTTAAACAGCCTCCTGGAGCAGTACTTC	CASSLNSLLEQYF
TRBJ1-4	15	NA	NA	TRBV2	TGTGCCAGCAGTGAATACGGGGAGATGCATGAAAAACTGTTTTTT	CASSEYGEMHEKLFF
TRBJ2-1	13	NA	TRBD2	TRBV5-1	TGCGCCAGCAGCTATACTAGCGGGGTCGAGCAGTTCTTC	CASSYTSGVEQFF
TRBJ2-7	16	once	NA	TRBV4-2	TGTGCCAGCAGCCAAGAGATAGGGGGGGCCTCCTACGAGCAGTACTTC	CASSQEIGGASYEQYF
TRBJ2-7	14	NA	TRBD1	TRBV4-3	TGCGCCAGCAGCTCTGACAGGGACACCTACGAGCAGTACTTC	CASSSDRDTYEQYF
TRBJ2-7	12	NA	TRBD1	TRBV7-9	TGTGCCAGCAGCCTGGACAGGGCCGAGCAGTACTTC	CASSLDRAEQYF
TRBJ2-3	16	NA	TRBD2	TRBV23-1	TGCGCCAGCAGCAGACGACTAACGGGGGGGACAGATACGCAGTATTTT	CASSRRLTGGTDTQYF
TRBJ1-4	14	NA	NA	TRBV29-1	TGCAGCGTTGAAGACCGGGGATTTAATGAAAAACTGTTTTTT	CSVEDRGFNEKLFF
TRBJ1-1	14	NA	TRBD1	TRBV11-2	TGTGCCAGCAGCTCCGACAGGGTAGTGACTGAAGCTTTCTTT	CASSSDRVVTEAFF
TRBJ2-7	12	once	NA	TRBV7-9	TGTGCCAGCAGCCGCATGGGGCTCCAACAGTACTTC	CASSRMGLQQYF
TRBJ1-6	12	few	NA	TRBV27	TGTGCCAGCAGCCCTTATAATTCACCCCTCCACTTT	CASSPYNSPLHF
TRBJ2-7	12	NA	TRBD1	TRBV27	TGTGCCACCGCCCAGGGGGCGGGCGAGCAGTACTTC	CATAQGAGEQYF
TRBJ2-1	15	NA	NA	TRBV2	TGTGCCAGCAGTTTCCGGGGGTCCTCCTACAATGAGCAGTTCTTC	CASSFRGSSYNEQFF
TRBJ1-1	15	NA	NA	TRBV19	TGTGCCAGTAGCTCCAGTTCGGGGATGAACACTGAAGCTTTCTTT	CASSSSSGMNTEAFF
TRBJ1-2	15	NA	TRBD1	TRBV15	TGTGCCACCAGCGACAGGGATTGGGCTAACTATGGCTACACCTTC	CATSDRDWANYGYTF
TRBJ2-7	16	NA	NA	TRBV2	TGTGCCAGCAGTGAAGGGGTGGCGGGGGCAATCTACGAGCAGTACTTC	CASSEGVAGAIYEQYF
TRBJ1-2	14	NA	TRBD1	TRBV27	TGTGCCAGCAGTTTATCGGACAGGTCGTTAGGCTACACCTTC	CASSLSDRSLGYTF
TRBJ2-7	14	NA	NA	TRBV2	TGTGCCAGCAGTGACAGGGTCGGCTCCTACGAGCAGTACTTC	CASSDRVGSYEQYF
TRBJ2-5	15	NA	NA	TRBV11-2	TGTGCCAGCAGCTGGAAACCAGGGTACCAGGAGACCCAGTACTTC	CASSWKPGYQETQYF
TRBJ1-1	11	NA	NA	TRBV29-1	TGCAGCGTTGACTTTCTCAGGGAAGCTTTCTTT	CSVDFLREAFF
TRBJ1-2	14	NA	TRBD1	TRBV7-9	TGTGCCAGCAGCTTAGCGGACAGGGGATATGGCTACACCTTC	CASSLADRGYGYTF
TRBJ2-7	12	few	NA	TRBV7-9	TGTGCCAGCAGCTTATCAAGCTACGAGCAGTACTTC	CASSLSSYEQYF
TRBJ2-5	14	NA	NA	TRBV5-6	TGTGCCAGCAGCTTGATTACAGGGTGGGAGACCCAGTACTTC	CASSLITGWETQYF
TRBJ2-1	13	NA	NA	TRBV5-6	TGTGCCAGCAGCTTGTGGGGAGAGGATGAGCAGTTCTTC	CASSLWGEDEQFF
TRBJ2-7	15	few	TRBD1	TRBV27	TGTGCCAGCAGTCTCCGGACAGGGGTAGATTACGAGCAGTACTTC	CASSLRTGVDYEQYF
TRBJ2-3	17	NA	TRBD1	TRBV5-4	TGTGCCAGCAGCTCTAATCAGGGGGCCATGGGGTTCGGTACGCAGTATTTT	CASSSNQGAMGFGTQYF
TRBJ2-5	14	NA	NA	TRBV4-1	TGCGCCAGCAGCCAAATCCAGCAGCAAGAGACCCAGTACTTC	CASSQIQQQETQYF
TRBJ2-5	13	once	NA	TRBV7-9	TGTGCCAGCAGCTTCGACTACCAAGAGACCCAGTACTTC	CASSFDYQETQYF
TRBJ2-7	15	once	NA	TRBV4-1	TGCGCCAGCAGTATGGACGGACATTATTCCTACGAGCAGTACTTC	CASSMDGHYSYEQYF
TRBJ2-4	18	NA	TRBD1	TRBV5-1	TGCGCCAGCAGCTTGGGGCTGCCAGGACAGGGGGCCAAAAACATTCAGTACTTC	CASSLGLPGQGAKNIQYF
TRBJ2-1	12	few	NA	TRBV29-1	TGCAGCGTTGTGGAGGGCAACAATGAGCAGTTCTTC	CSVVEGNNEQFF
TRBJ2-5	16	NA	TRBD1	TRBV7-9	TGTGCCAGCAGCTTAGTATCCACAGGGGGCCCTGAGACCCAGTACTTC	CASSLVSTGGPETQYF
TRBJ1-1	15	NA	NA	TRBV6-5	TGTGCCAGCAGTTACTCTCGCACAATGAACACTGAAGCTTTCTTT	CASSYSRTMNTEAFF
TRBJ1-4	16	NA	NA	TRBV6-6	TGTGCCAGCAGTCCGGGGGTTTGGAGGAGTAATGAAAAACTGTTTTTT	CASSPGVWRSNEKLFF
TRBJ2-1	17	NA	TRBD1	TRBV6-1	TGTGCCAGCAGTGAATTTCCGCTGACAGGGGACTACAATGAGCAGTTCTTC	CASSEFPLTGDYNEQFF
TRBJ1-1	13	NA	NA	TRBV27	TGTGCCAGCAGTCCGTCCTCCCCGGGGAAAGCTTTCTTT	CASSPSSPGKAFF
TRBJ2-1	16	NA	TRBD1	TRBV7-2	TGTGCCAGCAGTTATCCGGGACAGGGGGCCCACAATGAGCAGTTCTTC	CASSYPGQGAHNEQFF
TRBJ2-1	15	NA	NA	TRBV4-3	TGCGCCAGCAGCCAAGATTCGAGCTCCTACAATGAGCAGTTCTTC	CASSQDSSSYNEQFF
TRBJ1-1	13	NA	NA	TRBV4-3	TGCGCCAGCAGCCAAGACAGGAATGGTGAAGCTTTCTTT	CASSQDRNGEAFF
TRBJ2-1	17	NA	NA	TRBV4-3	TGCGCCAGCAGCCAAGATCTTTCGGATAGCTCCTACAATGAGCAGTTCTTC	CASSQDLSDSSYNEQFF
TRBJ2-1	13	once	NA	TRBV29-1	TGCAGCGTTGTGACTAACGGGGGCAATGAGCAGTTCTTC	CSVVTNGGNEQFF